Described below is a single T cell receptor (beta chain) sequence and its context. Its antigen is currently unknown. The data are from a study of graft-versus-host responses after intestinal transplantation. For the study at large: Transplants given to recipients were multivisceral, liver-intestinal, or isolated intestinal. Anti-thymocyte globulin served as induction for all recipients, who then took tacrolimus and steroids for three to four years.

TCRdb's copy holds only in-frame clones and misses some; the assay was immunoSEQ multiplex PCR. The sample includes approximately 88,000 clones, about 94% seen only once; the top ten take 0.15% to 0.2%. Findings of the study overall: Maximum circulating GvH clone levels tracked with early post-transplant HvG decreases.

V lost 0 bases and J 0 bases, leaving 8 bases between the germline ends. Germline V lookup: CDR1 SGHRS, CDR2 YFSETQ. The CDR3 length is 15 residues. The chain recombines TRBV5-1 with TRBJ2-3, with D perhaps matching TRBD1 or TRBD2 (5 bases each). The TCR was taken from a human donor who was the organ donor for an intestinal transplant. Material: unstimulated CD4+ T cells sorted from spleen or lymph node cells, obtained before transplant. CDR3 in DNA: TGCGCCAGCAGCTTGGTGGGGGAAAGCACAGATACGCAGTATTTT. It translates to CASSLVGESTDTQYF.